What follows are 24 T cell receptor delta chains derived from one specimen sequenced in a study of γδ T cells in repeated Plasmodium falciparum infection. Vgamma9/Vdelta2+ and Vdelta2-negative gammadelta T cells were flow-sorted from PBMC for bulk sequencing. TCRdb called clones from the multiplex PCR reads again using CATT. Of around 86,000 delta-chain clones detected, almost 1.5% appear once; the ten largest clones hold roughly 8.1%. The sequenced sample consisted of gamma-delta T cells from blood. These receptors originate from a pool of human donors (malaria-infected and uninfected, not separated).

This clone was seen at least ten times. TCRdb pairs this DNA with a much larger clone's protein that differs at residue 9, likely a read error; the protein shown was translated from the DNA. The chain recombines TRDV2 with TRDJ1, with 7 positions matching TRDD3. The CDR3 spans 17 residues. The germline CDR1 and CDR2 sequences are GEAIGNYY and EKD. J was trimmed by 2 bases and V by 0 bases; bases with no gene match: 11. The CDR3 here is CACDTVGESPRTDKLIF. DNA of the CDR3: TGTGCCTGTGACACCGTGGGGGAGTCCCCGAGAACCGATAAACTCATCTTT.

This clone came up many times. A much larger clonotype is one base distant, so this may be a read error. The chain carries TRDV1 and TRDJ1, with TRDD3 matching over 9 bases. Germline V gives CDR1 TSWWSYY, CDR2 QGS. CDR3 length: 21 amino acids. The CDR3 here is CALGGTFENPYWGTYTDKPIF. Here the CDR3 DNA reads TGTGCTCTTGGGGGAACCTTCGAAAACCCCTACTGGGGGACTTACACCGATAAACCCATCTTT.

Comments on this clone: Only one base separates this from a far larger clonotype, so it likely reflects a read error. This rearrangement joins TRDV2 to TRDJ1; 9 bases map to TRDD3. TCRdb lists no J gene, so it was determined here by aligning the DNA to germline. V shed 7 bases and J 0 bases; nucleotides not matched to a gene: 20. The CDR3 has 19 amino acids. The germline V gene encodes CDR1 GEAIGNYY and CDR2 EKD. The CDR3: CACDPLRGTGGLYTDKLIF. CDR3 bases: TGTGCCTGCGACCCTCTCCGGGGTACTGGGGGACTGTACACCGATAAACTCATCTTT.

This clone was detected only a few times. A far larger clone is off by one base, so a read error is likely. Other DNA sequences in this sample translate to the same CDR3. The genes are TRDV1 and TRDJ1; 12 bases map to TRDD3. The J gene, absent from TCRdb, was called here by matching the DNA to germline. CDR3 length: 21 residues. CDR1 and CDR2 from the germline V gene are TSWWSYY and QGS. CDR3 DNA: TGTGCTCTTGGGGAACTAGGTAGCTTGTCTACTGGGGGATACATCCCCGACAAACTCATCTTT. Its protein product is CALGELGSLSTGGYIPDKLIF.

Only a few counts were recorded for this clone. TCRdb shows a much larger clone's protein in place of this DNA's translation, and the two differ at residue 12, likely through a read error; the protein shown is translated from the DNA. The chain employs TRDV2 and TRDJ1; 11 nucleotides match TRDD3. The J gene, missing from TCRdb, was assigned here through DNA to germline matching. The CDR3 runs to 19 residues. V was pared by 1 base and J by 0 bases, with 12 bases of the junction left unmatched. Germline V gene data show CDR1 as GEAIGNYY and CDR2 as EKD. The CDR3 nucleotides are TGTGCCTGTGACACTGTTGGGGGATACGAGGGGGTATACACCGATAAACTCATCTTT. This codes for CACDTVGGYEGVYTDKLIF.

A word on this clone: The amino acid sequence in TCRdb belongs to a much larger clone and departs from this DNA's translation at residue 6, likely a sequencing read error; the sequence shown is translated from the DNA. The rearrangement joins TRDV2 to TRDJ1, with a tentative D call TRDD3 (5 bases). Germline values: CDR1 GEAIGNYY, CDR2 EKD. V gave up 0 bases and J gave up 4 bases, with 14 bases separating them. The CDR3 extends over 15 amino acids. In nucleotides, the CDR3 is TGTGCCTGTGACACCCAATACGCCGGGGGCGATAAACTCATCTTT. Translating it yields CACDTQYAGGDKLIF.

Of note for this clone: This DNA's translation and the protein TCRdb lists, from a much larger clone, do not match at residue 8, likely due to a read error; the protein shown is translated from the DNA. J is TRDJ1 and V is TRDV2, with TRDD3 identical over 7 bases. TCRdb supplies no J gene; here it was assigned by aligning the nucleotide sequence to germline. V gave up 4 bases and J gave up 5 bases; unmatched junction bases: 15. This CDR3 is 16 amino acids long. The germline gives CDR1 GEAIGNYY, CDR2 EKD. CDR3 sequence: CACEPAAEWGRDKLIF. The CDR3 coding sequence is TGTGCCTGTGAACCTGCGGCCGAATGGGGGAGAGATAAACTCATCTTT.

Concerning this clone: This DNA's translation and the protein TCRdb lists, from a much larger clone, do not match at residue 4, likely due to a read error; the protein shown is translated from the DNA. The rearrangement uses TRDV2 and TRDJ1, with 12 nucleotides matching TRDD3. No J gene was available from TCRdb, and it was assigned here by a germline match of the DNA. V trimming: 5 bases; J trimming: 7 bases; junction bases outside the gene matches: 28. Germline V CDR1 and CDR2: GEAIGNYY, EKD. This CDR3 is built from 21 residues. CDR3 sequence: CACVDAFYTGGYSPSSPKLIF. The CDR3 bases are TGTGCCTGTGTCGACGCATTCTATACTGGGGGATACAGCCCCTCGTCTCCTAAACTCATCTTT.

This clone was counted ten times or more. This same CDR3 is encoded by further DNA sequences in the sample. This chain joins TRDV1 and TRDJ1; 8 bases match TRDD3. Germline trimming cut 5 bases from V and 0 bases from J; bases unmatched to any gene: 35. The CDR3 length is 25 residues. Germline V gene data show CDR1 as TSWWSYY and CDR2 as QGS. CDR3 sequence reads: CALGNGHQSNRFHLTGGRYTDKLIF. CDR3 coding DNA: TGTGCTCTTGGGAACGGCCACCAGTCCAATAGGTTCCATCTTACTGGGGGCCGGTACACCGATAAACTCATCTTT.

This clone was observed a handful of times. The protein held in TCRdb is that of a much larger clone and does not match this DNA's translation at residue 21, likely because of a read error; the protein shown is translated from the DNA. A V gene of TRDV2 was called, but no J gene was assigned; the table's D call, TRDD3, was not checked against the DNA. The CDR3 is made up of 23 amino acids. Germline CDR1 reads GEAIGNYY; CDR2 reads EKD. CDR3 loop: CACDTVDLGDTFVGSWDTRQTFF. CDR3 DNA: TGTGCCTGTGACACCGTGGACCTGGGGGATACTTTTGTGGGCTCCTGGGACACCCGACAGACGTTTTTC.

In its sample, this clone was seen a few times. A far bigger clonotype differs at one base, so this is likely a read error. This specimen includes other DNA sequences encoding the same CDR3. The V gene is TRDV1; the J gene was not called; the table's D call, TRDD3, was not checked against the DNA. The CDR3 totals 23 residues. Germline lookup yields CDR1 TSWWSYY and CDR2 QGS. In nucleotides, the CDR3 is TGCGCTCTTGGGGAACTATTGGCCTGCGGGGTGGGGGATACAAGCCTGTACACCGATAAGCTCATCTTT. Amino acids: CALGELLACGVGDTSLYTDKLIF.

Remarks on this clone: The protein recorded in TCRdb matches a much larger clone and deviates from this DNA's translation at residue 13, suggesting a read error; the protein here is obtained by translating the DNA. The chain employs TRDV3 and TRDJ1; D might be TRDD3 (5 bases). The V gene lost 2 bases and the J gene lost 0 bases, with 37 bases spanning the gap. The germline gives CDR1 TVYSNPD, CDR2 GDNSRS (reference sequence). The CDR3 runs to 22 residues. The CDR3, as DNA: TGTGCCTTTTATCCGGTCCCCTCACTAAAAAGGGGAGACCTCAGCTACACCGATAAACTCATCTTT. As protein: CAFYPVPSLKRGDLSYTDKLIF.

Ten or more counts support this clone. The rearrangement joins TRDV2 to TRDJ1; 9 positions agree with TRDD3. Germline CDR1 and CDR2: GEAIGNYY and EKD. The CDR3 is 19 residues long. J lost 0 bases, V lost 3 bases, and 16 bases had no gene match. The CDR3 DNA reads TGTGCCTGTGACCCTCTCCGGGGTACTGGGGGACTGTACACCGATAAACTCATCTTT. This translates into CACDPLRGTGGLYTDKLIF.

This clone has just a few counts. The protein held in TCRdb is that of a much larger clone and does not match this DNA's translation at residue 17, likely because of a read error; the protein shown is translated from the DNA. The V and J genes are TRDV2 and TRDJ1; a weak D match, TRDD3 (6 bases). TCRdb leaves out the J gene; it was filled in here by matching the DNA to germline. This CDR3 has 20 residues. Germline-derived CDR1 and CDR2 are GEAIGNYY and EKD. Here the CDR3 DNA reads TGTGCCTGTGACAGACGGTACTGGGTCACCAAGGGGAGGACGACCGATGAACTCATCTTT. Translation: CACDRRYWVTKGRTTDELIF.

This clone was picked up many times. This rearrangement joins TRDV1 to TRDJ2, with TRDD3 as a possible D gene (5 bases). The germline V and J ends were trimmed by 7 bases and 1 base, with 16 bases remaining between them. Germline CDR1 reads TSWWSYY; CDR2 reads QGS. This CDR3 spans 16 amino acids. In DNA form, the CDR3 reads TGTGCTCTTGAGGGGACTGGTACGGGTTTGACAGCACAACTCTTCTTT. It encodes CALEGTGTGLTAQLFF.

There are many counts of this clone. This chain uses TRDV1 with TRDJ1, with 11 positions matching TRDD3. Germline CDR1 TSWWSYY, CDR2 QGS. The CDR3 consists of 18 residues. Unmatched junction bases numbered 12, after V lost 3 bases and J lost 3 bases. In DNA form, the CDR3 reads TGTGCTCTTGGGGATCCTTCCTGGGGGATACAGCACGCCGATAAACTCATCTTT. Translation: CALGDPSWGIQHADKLIF.

This clone was recorded many times. A far larger clone is off by one base, so a read error is likely. Within the sample, other DNA sequences also encode this same CDR3. The chain has TRDV3 and TRDJ1; 8 bases align to TRDD3. After removal of 5 bases from V and 5 bases from J, the junction contained 19 bases not matched to a gene. This CDR3 contains 16 residues. Germline-derived CDR1 and CDR2 are TVYSNPD and GDNSRS (reference sequence). The CDR3 nucleotides are TGTGCCGTTTTTGGACTTCGAGGGGATACCCTTGATAAACTCATCTTT. Its protein is CAVFGLRGDTLDKLIF.

This clone was observed many times. TCRdb has a much larger clone's protein, which differs at residue 7 from the translation of this DNA, likely because of a read error; what is shown is the protein translated from the DNA. The chain uses TRDV2 and TRDJ1; possibly TRDD3 for D (6 bases). Germline V gene lookup returns CDR1 GEAIGNYY and CDR2 EKD. The CDR3 contains 17 residues. Trimming pared 3 bases from V and 4 bases from J, leaving 23 bases between. CDR3 bases: TGTGCCTGTGACTCGGTACCGGGGATCCCTTCGGGCGATAAACTCATCTTT. This sequence encodes CACDSVPGIPSGDKLIF.

This clone was seen a handful of times. TCRdb pairs this DNA with a much larger clone's protein that differs at residue 9, likely a read error; the protein shown was translated from the DNA. J is TRDJ1 and V is TRDV1; D may be TRDD2 (7 bases). Since TCRdb gives no J gene, matching the DNA to germline was used here to assign it. The CDR3 covers 19 residues. Trimming took off 4 bases at V and 8 bases at J, with 32 bases between the two ends. The germline CDR1 and CDR2 sequences are TSWWSYY and QGS. For the CDR3, the DNA is TGTGCTCTTGGGGCGTCCTTCCTCAGGCACCGAAATATTCCCTTAAAACTCATCTTT. This encodes CALGASFLRHRNIPLKLIF.

A remark on this clone: A far larger clone is only one base removed, so a read error is likely. The identical CDR3 is also encoded by other nucleotide sequences in the sample. V and J are TRDV1 and TRDJ1; D call uncertain. This CDR3 has 15 residues. CDR1 and CDR2 (germline): TSWWSYY, QGS. The CDR3 sequence: CALGGPGGVTDKLIF. The CDR3 nucleotides are TGTGCTCTTGGGGGGCCCGGCGGGGTGACCGACAAACTCATCTTT.

Note on this clone: For this DNA, TCRdb reports the protein of a much larger clone, which diverges at residue 8, most likely from a read error; the protein presented here is translated directly from the DNA. The chain employs TRDV1 and TRDJ1, with unresolved D. The J gene was not available in TCRdb and was assigned here by matching the DNA to germline segments. Germline V gene sequence: CDR1 TSWWSYY, CDR2 QGS. Deletions cut 0 bases from V and 3 bases from J, with 35 bases between. The CDR3 has 23 residues. The CDR3 region is CALGELNYLLPTPWAGCPDKLIF. CDR3 in DNA: TGTGCTCTTGGGGAACTTAACTATCTCTTACCAACTCCTTGGGCGGGCTGCCCCGATAAACTCATCTTT.

This clone appeared a few times. TCRdb shows a much larger clone's protein in place of this DNA's translation, and the two differ at residue 17, likely through a read error; the protein shown is translated from the DNA. The rearrangement joins TRDV1 to TRDJ1; 13 bases are shared with TRDD3. TCRdb does not report a J gene; here it was assigned by matching the DNA to germline references. The V segment lost 1 base and the J segment 0 bases; nucleotides outside the gene matches: 20. The CDR3 is 23 amino acids. The germline CDR1 and CDR2 sequences are TSWWSYY and QGS. The CDR3 protein is CALGEQPCTGGYADVLHTDKLIF. DNA for the CDR3: TGTGCTCTTGGGGAACAGCCTTGTACTGGGGGATACGCTGATGTGCTGCACACCGATAAACTCATCTTT.

This clone was recorded a few times. The translation of this DNA and the TCRdb protein of a much larger clone differ at residue 11, probably owing to a read error; the protein shown here is translated from the DNA. The J gene is TRDJ1, the V gene TRDV1, with a weak D call TRDD3 (5 bases). V gave up 8 bases and J gave up 1 base, with 23 bases separating them. Germline-derived CDR1 and CDR2 are TSWWSYY and QGS. CDR3 length: 17 residues. CDR3 nucleotide sequence: TGTGCTCTTTTACCGAGCGGGGGTCCAGAGTGCACCGATAAACTCATCTTT. As protein: CALLPSGGPECTDKLIF.

Worth noting for this clone: A far bigger clonotype differs at one base, so this is likely a read error. This chain connects TRDV2 to TRDJ1; maybe TRDD3 (6 bases). In the absence of a J gene in TCRdb, the DNA was matched to germline to assign it here. The CDR3 is made up of 13 amino acids. Trimming removed 7 bases from V and 1 base from J, with 12 bases in between. In germline, CDR1 is GEAIGNYY, CDR2 EKD. The CDR3 loop reads CACDPIRTDKLIF. In nucleotides, the CDR3 is TGTGCCTGCGACCCGATACGCACCGATAAACTCATCTTT.